This T cell receptor (beta chain) is from a study of blood T cell repertoires in COVID-19. Overall study: Spain, Italy and the United States supplied samples that represented acute and convalescent COVID-19.

This clone was seen a handful of times. Per the study methods: Estimates of nucleated cell counts were drawn from the amplification of reference gene primers. TCRdb's copy holds only in-frame clones and misses some; the assay was immunoSEQ multiplex PCR. V, J and clone size were drawn from that table, and D and trimming were deduced from the DNA. The sample shows around 240,000 clones, about 80% of them seen only once. Sequencing input: peripheral blood. The origin of this receptor is a woman of 80 years or more with acute or convalescent COVID-19.

In DNA, the CDR3 is TGTGCCAGCAGCTTAGGGGGAAACAGGACTAGCGGACGACTCAATGAGCAGTTCTTC. This translates into CASSLGGNRTSGRLNEQFF. This rearrangement joins TRBV7-3 to TRBJ2-1, with TRBD2 identical over 10 bases. Germline trimming cut 2 bases from V and 6 bases from J; bases unmatched to any gene: 16. Germline loops: CDR1 SGHTA, CDR2 FQGTGA. The CDR3 loop spans 19 amino acids. Full variable domain (outside the CDR3, taken from reference TRBV7-3 and TRBJ2-1): GAGVSQTPSNKVTEKGKYVELRCDPISGHTALYWYRQSLGQGPEFLIYFQGTGAADDSGLPNDRFFAVRPEGSVSTLKIQRTERGDSAVYLCASSLGGNRTSGRLNEQFFGPGTRLTVL.